Below, 28 T cell receptor beta chains from the same sample are listed, as sequenced in a study of blood T cell repertoires in COVID-19. Generated by immunoSEQ multiplex PCR, the TCRdb table keeps only in-frame clones and is missing some. The data hold 30,000 to 35,000 clones, with roughly 80% observed a single time. Sample: peripheral blood. The origin of the receptors is a man aged 65-85 years with COVID-19, enrolled during active disease.

V gene TRBV4-3 combines with J gene TRBJ1-5; D is uncertain. The germline V gene has CDR1 LGHNA and CDR2 YSLEER. CDR3 length equals 14 residues. Between the trimmed V and J ends, which lost 1 base and 4 bases, there was a span of 8 bases. The CDR3 bases are TGCGCCAGCAGCCAAGGTGAACGGAATCAGCCCCAGCATTTT. Its translation: CASSQGERNQPQHF.

The chain employs TRBV3-1 (or the pseudogene TRBV3-2) and TRBJ2-7, with a possible D match to TRBD2 (5 bases). V was cut by 3 bases and J by 3 bases, with 9 bases left in between. CDR1 is LGHDT, CDR2 YNNKEL, per germline (reference sequence). The CDR3 sequence is 13 residues long. The CDR3 bases are TGTGCCAGCAGCCACACCCGGGACTACGAGCAGTACTTC. Its protein product is CASSHTRDYEQYF.

The V call is TRBV28, the J call TRBJ1-1, with 7 nucleotides matching TRBD1. V shed 2 bases and J 0 bases; nucleotides not matched to a gene: 3. The CDR3 loop spans 15 amino acids. Germline CDR1 and CDR2: MDHEN and SYDVKM. CDR3 in amino acids: CASSLDRAMNTEAFF. The CDR3 region has the DNA TGTGCCAGCAGTTTAGACAGGGCCATGAACACTGAAGCTTTCTTT.

This chain links TRBV6-5 with TRBJ2-1, with D perhaps matching TRBD2 (6 bases). V dropped 4 bases and J dropped 14 bases, with 12 bases sitting between them. Germline V gene sequence: CDR1 MNHEY, CDR2 SVGAGI. CDR3 size: 11 residues. The CDR3 DNA reads TGTGCCAGCAGTTCCCGACTAGTTAAGTTCTTC. Its protein is CASSSRLVKFF.

The chain has TRBV23-1 and TRBJ1-1; D perhaps matches TRBD1 (6 bases). TRBV23-1 is known as an ORF, though its function is uncertain. The CDR3 loop spans 17 amino acids. V lost 5 bases, J lost 4 bases, and 23 bases lay in between. CDR3 sequence reads: CASSSRRGGKGTTEAFF. The DNA for the CDR3 is TGCGCCAGCAGTTCAAGGAGAGGGGGAAAAGGGACCACTGAAGCTTTCTTT.

The rearrangement uses TRBV6-5 and TRBJ1-4; tentatively, D is TRBD1 (5 bases). The CDR3 loop spans 13 amino acids. Trimming pared 8 bases from V and 10 bases from J, leaving 17 bases between. Germline CDR1 is MNHEY and CDR2 is SVGAGI. The chain's CDR3 is CASEVGQGGKLFF. CDR3 nucleotides: TGTGCCAGCGAGGTCGGGCAGGGCGGAAAACTGTTTTTT.

The rearrangement links TRBV29-1 to TRBJ2-5, with 7 positions matching TRBD2. Germline CDR1 and CDR2: SQVTM and ANQGSEA. The CDR3 runs to 13 residues. V lost 4 bases to trimming and J lost 5 bases; unmatched junction nucleotides: 7. DNA of the CDR3: TGCAGCGTTGGGACTAGGTCTTGGGAGACCCAGTACTTC. Protein: CSVGTRSWETQYF.

The chain uses TRBV6-5 and TRBJ1-6; no firm D call. V lost 0 bases and J 0 bases, leaving 6 bases between the germline ends. The CDR3 is 16 residues long. Germline CDR1 and CDR2: MNHEY and SVGAGI. The CDR3 here is CASSYSSVSYNSPLHF. CDR3 DNA: TGTGCCAGCAGTTACTCGTCAGTCTCCTATAATTCACCCCTCCACTTT.

This chain uses TRBV27 with TRBJ2-7, with TRBD2 as a possible D gene (6 bases). The V end lost 2 bases, the J end lost 3 bases, and 11 bases lay between the germline ends. The CDR3 contains 14 residues. The germline CDR1 and CDR2 sequences are MNHEY and SMNVEV (reference sequence). CDR3 residues: CASSLRGSGYEQYF. The CDR3 DNA reads TGTGCCAGCAGTTTACGGGGGAGTGGCTACGAGCAGTACTTC.

The chain carries TRBV28 and TRBJ2-1; tentative D call: TRBD2 (5 bases). Germline lookup yields CDR1 MDHEN and CDR2 SYDVKM. V gave up 5 bases and J gave up 0 bases, with 8 bases separating them. The CDR3 consists of 14 residues. The CDR3 DNA reads as TGTGCCAGCAGTGAGCGGAACTCCTACAATGAGCAGTTCTTC. Translated: CASSERNSYNEQFF.

The chain has TRBV2 and TRBJ1-4; D unresolved. The V gene lost 5 bases and the J gene lost 0 bases, with 10 bases spanning the gap. The CDR3 sequence is 15 residues long. The germline CDR1 and CDR2 sequences are SNHLY and FYNNEI. The CDR3 sequence: CASSLSEATNEKLFF. The CDR3 coding sequence is TGTGCCAGCAGTTTAAGCGAGGCAACTAATGAAAAACTGTTTTTT. The whole variable domain, filled in from reference TRBV2 and TRBJ1-4, reads EPEVTQTPSHQVTQMGQEVILRCVPISNHLYFYWYRQILGQKVEFLVSFYNNEISEKSEIFDDQFSVERPDGSNFTLKIRSTKLEDSAMYFCASSLSEATNEKLFFGSGTQLSVL.

The chain links TRBV7-2 to TRBJ1-3, with D hard to call. This CDR3 spans 16 amino acids. Germline V CDR1 and CDR2: SGHTA, FQGNSA. V dropped 5 bases and J dropped 0 bases, with 14 bases sitting between them. The CDR3 region has the DNA TGTGCCAGCAGCCCCGCAACACCTAGCTCTGGAAACACCATATATTTT. Translated, it gives CASSPATPSSGNTIYF.

J is TRBJ2-2 and V is TRBV7-3, with TRBD2 identical over 7 bases. The J segment lost 1 base and the V segment lost 4 bases, leaving 6 bases of the junction unmatched. CDR1 is SGHTA and CDR2 is FQGTGA in the germline V gene. The length of the CDR3 is 16 residues. The CDR3 DNA sequence: TGTGCCAGCAGCTCCTCCCCTAGCGGGAACACCGGGGAGCTGTTTTTT. Amino acid sequence: CASSSSPSGNTGELFF.

This clone was detected only once. Given the absence of the conserved phenylalanine or tryptophan at the CDR3 end, a read error is likely. The chain uses TRBV7-2 and TRBJ1-6; tentatively, D is TRBD1 (5 bases). CDR1 is SGHTA, CDR2 FQGNSA, per germline. This CDR3 contains 15 residues. With 5 bases removed from V and 13 bases from J, the gap between germline ends came to 21 bases. The CDR3 reads CASSIGGGVASPLHL. The CDR3 DNA is TGTGCCAGCAGCATAGGCGGGGGGGTGGCTTCGCCCCTCCACCTT.

In this sample, this clone turned up once. The chain uses TRBV7-2 and TRBJ2-6; D gene ambiguous. This CDR3 is 16 amino acids long. CDR1 SGHTA and CDR2 FQGNSA come from the germline V gene. Between the trimmed V and J ends, which lost 5 bases and 0 bases, there was a span of 11 bases. Here the CDR3 reads CASSVLGHSGANVLTF. The CDR3 DNA is TGTGCCAGCAGCGTTCTGGGCCACTCTGGGGCCAACGTCCTGACTTTC.

The chain employs TRBV28 and TRBJ2-2; D is unresolved. V shed 8 bases and J shed 5 bases, with 18 bases lying between them. This CDR3 is 15 amino acids long. CDR1 is MDHEN and CDR2 is SYDVKM in the germline V gene. The CDR3: CASRPTAGSTGELFF. As DNA, the CDR3 is TGTGCCAGCCGCCCTACGGCAGGTTCAACCGGGGAGCTGTTTTTT.

The rearrangement links TRBV19 to TRBJ1-1, with D unclear. The CDR3 runs 13 residues. The germline V gene encodes CDR1 LNHDA and CDR2 SQIVND (reference sequence). V lost 3 bases and J 0 bases, leaving 5 bases between the germline ends. The CDR3 DNA sequence: TGTGCCAGTAGTATCGGGGTGAACACTGAAGCTTTCTTT. Its protein product is CASSIGVNTEAFF.

The chain has TRBV9 and TRBJ1-1, with 7 positions matching TRBD1. Germline trimming cut 0 bases from V and 8 bases from J; bases unmatched to any gene: 4. Germline V CDR1 and CDR2: SGDLS, YYNGEE. This CDR3 is built from 13 residues. CDR3 DNA: TGTGCCAGCAGCGTAGGACCGGGACAGGAAGCTTTCTTT. Translating gives CASSVGPGQEAFF.

The chain is built from TRBV2 and TRBJ2-2, with D hard to call. The germline gives CDR1 SNHLY, CDR2 FYNNEI. The germline V and J ends were trimmed by 6 bases and 2 bases, with 10 bases remaining between them. The CDR3 length is 14 residues. The DNA for the CDR3 is TGTGCCAGCAGCCCGGCGGCTAACACCGGGGAGCTGTTTTTT. Translated: CASSPAANTGELFF.

The gene calls are TRBV28 and TRBJ2-3, with 7 bases lining up with TRBD2. CDR1 is MDHEN and CDR2 is SYDVKM in the germline V gene. There are 15 residues in the CDR3. With V trimmed by 6 bases and J by 3 bases, 9 bases remained unmatched. Here the CDR3 reads CASSPGWGGTDTQYF. The CDR3 nucleotides are TGTGCCAGCAGCCCCGGCTGGGGGGGGACAGATACGCAGTATTTT.

The rearrangement links TRBV21-1 to TRBJ2-3; TRBD1 is taken as the D call from the table, unchecked against the DNA. TRBV21-1 is tagged as a pseudogene. The CDR3 is made up of 19 amino acids. The CDR3: CASSSGQGLDGPRTDTQYF. CDR3 DNA: TGTGCCAGCAGCTCGGGACAGGGCCTCGACGGTCCTCGCACAGATACGCAGTATTTT.

V usage is TRBV24-1 and J usage is TRBJ2-4, with D tentatively TRBD2 (6 bases). With 9 bases removed from V and 4 bases from J, the gap between germline ends came to 9 bases. This CDR3 is built from 12 residues. The germline V gene has CDR1 KGHDR and CDR2 SFDVKD. CDR3 residues: CATQDYKNIQYF. The CDR3 DNA is TGTGCCACCCAGGACTATAAAAACATTCAGTACTTC.

By proportion, this clone is medium-sized. The chain couples TRBV27 to TRBJ2-1; TRBD2 agrees at 14 bases. The CDR3 spans 19 residues. Per germline, CDR1 MNHEY and CDR2 SMNVEV (reference sequence). Trimming took 1 base from V and 8 from J; bases not matched to a gene: 13. CDR3 sequence: CASSLYRLAGGPSYDEQFF. CDR3 nucleotides: TGTGCCAGCAGTTTATACCGACTAGCGGGAGGGCCTTCGTACGATGAGCAGTTCTTC.

The chain has TRBV5-6 and TRBJ2-5, with D possibly being TRBD2 (6 bases). This CDR3 region has 13 residues. CDR1 and CDR2 (germline): SGHDT, YYEEEE. V was shortened by 3 bases and J by 1 base, with 7 bases between the two germline ends. The CDR3 protein is CASSSEGQETQYF. The CDR3 DNA is TGTGCCAGCAGCTCGGAGGGCCAAGAGACCCAGTACTTC.

This clone turned up a few times. The chain links TRBV27 to TRBJ1-1, with D unresolved. The germline V gene encodes CDR1 MNHEY and CDR2 SMNVEV (reference sequence). The length of the CDR3 is 14 residues. With 2 bases removed from V and 0 bases from J, the gap between germline ends came to 7 bases. CDR3 nucleotide sequence: TGTGCCAGCAGTTTAAACAGTATGAACACTGAAGCTTTCTTT. This translates into CASSLNSMNTEAFF.

The V call is TRBV6-2 or TRBV6-3, the J call TRBJ1-1; no firm D call. V was trimmed by 0 bases and J by 2 bases, leaving 10 bases between them. Germline lookup yields CDR1 MNHEY and CDR2 SVGEGT. This CDR3 region has 15 residues. The CDR3, as DNA: TGTGCCAGCAGTTACTCGGTGGCGGTTAACACTGAAGCTTTCTTT. Translated, it gives CASSYSVAVNTEAFF.

This clone has only one observation. The rearrangement uses TRBV6-5 and TRBJ2-7, with 10 bases fitting TRBD1. The junction had 7 bases not matched to a gene; V was cut back by 2 bases and J by 3 bases. CDR1 MNHEY and CDR2 SVGAGI come from the germline V gene. The CDR3 loop spans 16 amino acids. CDR3 nucleotides: TGTGCCAGCAGTTACGGGCGGAGGACAGGGGGCTACGAGCAGTACTTC. Its protein is CASSYGRRTGGYEQYF.

There are a few counts of this clone. This chain links TRBV7-9 with TRBJ1-1; D remains unclear. CDR1 and CDR2 from the germline V gene are SEHNR and FQNEAQ (reference sequence). The CDR3 has 14 amino acids. V shed 2 bases and J shed 0 bases, with 7 bases lying between them. The CDR3 protein is CASSLSRLNTEAFF. DNA for the CDR3: TGTGCCAGCAGCTTATCCAGGTTGAACACTGAAGCTTTCTTT. Complete variable domain (other parts from reference TRBV7-9 and TRBJ1-1): DTGVSQNPRHKITKRGQNVTFRCDPISEHNRLYWYRQTLGQGPEFLTYFQNEAQLEKSRLLSDRFSAERPKGSFSTLEIQRTEQGDSAMYLCASSLSRLNTEAFFGQGTRLTVV.